The count of the clone carrying this TCR beta chain is one. The antigen is unknown. The V end lost 5 bases, the J end lost 2 bases, and 16 bases lay between the germline ends. Germline CDR1 and CDR2: SGHVS and FQNEAQ. The CDR3 loop spans 17 amino acids. This entry comes from a study of CD8 T cells in Susac syndrome. Study results and limitations: Acknowledgment was made by the study that its TCR sequencing and HLA analysis involved a relatively small number of individuals.

High-throughput TCR beta sequencing covered peripheral CD8+ and CD4+ T cells. RNA amounts of roughly 0.45 to 1 ug underwent reverse transcription with random hexamers. Across 54 Vbeta and 13 Jbeta, TCR beta CDR3 was amplified with immunoSEQ multiplex PCR. In TCRdb, the immunoSEQ multiplex PCR reads were re-called with MiXCR into one record per CDR3 protein. The sample lists about 160,000 distinct CDR3 sequences; roughly 94% were seen once. Source material: CD4+ T cells from PBMCs. The TCR was taken from a human donor with multiple sclerosis. This chain uses TRBV7-8 with TRBJ2-6; tentatively, D is TRBD2 (6 bases). As DNA, the CDR3 is TGTGCCAGCAGCCCCCGCCGGGGGAACGCTGGGGCCAACGTCCTGACTTTC. Residues: CASSPRRGNAGANVLTF.